This TCR beta chain was observed in a study of CD8 T cells in ankylosing spondylitis. Study-level points and caveats: One TCR beta motif, made up of under ten highly homologous variants, appeared characteristic of ankylosing spondylitis blood.

Via MiXCR, TCRdb re-called the 5' RACE reads, giving one row per CDR3 protein. The sample holds approximately 140,000 distinct CDR3 sequences, approximately 17% seen once. Trimming cost V 5 bases and J 1 base; bases outside gene matches: 10. CDR3 length: 17 residues. The germline V gene encodes CDR1 MNHEY and CDR2 SVGEGT. Note on this clonotype: As yet, its antigen is unknown.

This clonotype originated in a male donor with ankylosing spondylitis. Material: blood, either unsorted or a sorted T cell fraction (not recorded which). This chain links TRBV6-2 or TRBV6-3 with TRBJ1-5, with TRBD1 matching over 8 bases. The CDR3 sequence: CASSLWTGLVSNQPQHF. CDR3 nucleotide sequence: TGTGCCAGCAGTCTATGGACAGGGCTTGTAAGCAATCAGCCCCAGCATTTT.